What follows is one TCR beta chain and its context. Its target is not known. This entry comes from a study of T-cell memory formation after mild COVID-19. As for the study in general: Largely donor-specific sequence clusters came from a couple of donors.

One entry per CDR3 protein, called by TCRdb with MiXCR from the 5' RACE reads. The sample comprises around 430,000 distinct CDR3 sequences, approximately 16% of which are singletons, and under 25% rests with the top ten. The length of the CDR3 is 16 residues. The germline gives CDR1 MNHNY, CDR2 SVGAGI (reference sequence). V dropped 6 bases and J dropped 9; count of bases not matched to a gene: 13. The study, taken as a whole, reports: Contracting CD4+ clones sat mainly in CM and EM; CD8+ in EMRA. Memory from before infection featured some responding clones, which suggests cross-reactive memory joined. Contracting clones from day 15 to 85 showed balanced CD4/CD8; later expanders favored CD4+.

This rearrangement joins TRBV6-6 to TRBJ1-6, with 8 nucleotides matching TRBD1. This TCR came from a man between 18 and 35 years old who had mild COVID-19 (a few samples of this study predate the infection). Cell type and time point are not known. Material for sequencing was PBMCs or a T cell subset sorted from them (not recorded which). The CDR3 loop reads CASSLTRGQGGSPLHF. The CDR3 bases are TGTGCCAGCAGCCTCACTCGCGGACAGGGAGGTTCACCCCTCCACTTT.